Shown below are 21 T cell receptor beta chains from a single sample sequenced in a study of T cells in Graves' hyperthyroidism and ophthalmopathy. The investigators amplified TCR beta CDR3 regions from RNA transcripts. Primed by the HTBI set, a first-round RT-PCR was run on the TCR CDR3. TCRdb reanalysed the multiplex PCR reads using MiXCR and keeps one entry per CDR3 protein. The top ten clones hold approximately 16% of a sample with 690,000 or so distinct CDR3 sequences, approximately 18% of them seen once. Sequenced: blood. The receptors were sampled from a woman between 50 and 59 years old with Graves' hyperthyroidism that later progressed to Graves' ophthalmopathy.

The chain recombines TRBV27 with TRBJ2-7, with D possibly matching TRBD2 (5 bases). V lost 3 bases and J lost 5, with 17 bases in between. CDR1 is MNHEY and CDR2 is SMNVEV in the germline V gene (reference sequence). The CDR3 sequence is 15 residues long. CDR3 coding DNA: TGTGCCAGCAGTTTTCTAGCAATAAGTAATCACGAGCAGTACTTC. It yields the protein CASSFLAISNHEQYF.

In this sample, this clonotype turned up many times. The genes are TRBV30 and TRBJ2-5; 9 bases fit TRBD1. The CDR3 is made up of 15 amino acids. Trimming cost V 5 bases and J 1 base; bases outside gene matches: 8. CDR1 is GTSNPN, CDR2 SVGIG, per germline (reference sequence). The CDR3 here is CAWGGGQGPQETQYF. As DNA, the CDR3 is TGTGCCTGGGGTGGGGGACAGGGACCCCAAGAGACCCAGTACTTC.

This clonotype appeared many times. The chain joins TRBV11-2 to TRBJ2-2, with D perhaps TRBD1 (6 bases). V was clipped by 3 bases and J by 5 bases, with 13 bases between them. Germline assignment: CDR1 SGHAT and CDR2 FQNNGV. The CDR3 loop spans 15 amino acids. The CDR3 DNA is TGTGCCAGCAGCTTTAACAGGGTAGTGACCGGGGAGCTGTTTTTT. Residues: CASSFNRVVTGELFF.

V gene TRBV20-1 combines with J gene TRBJ2-1, with 15 nucleotides matching TRBD2. This CDR3 is 18 amino acids long. Germline V lookup: CDR1 DFQATT, CDR2 SNEGSKA (reference sequence). The trim removed 5 bases at V and 6 bases at J, leaving 14 bases unmatched. The CDR3 is CSAVPGLAGGVSFNEQFF. The CDR3 nucleotides are TGCAGTGCTGTACCGGGACTAGCGGGAGGCGTCAGCTTCAATGAGCAGTTCTTC.

This clonotype was recorded at least ten times. The V and J genes are TRBV6-1 and TRBJ2-7; D unresolved. The CDR3 has 13 residues. V gave up 2 bases and J gave up 4 bases, with 9 bases separating them. The V gene's germline CDR1 is MNHNS and CDR2 SASEGT. The CDR3 DNA reads as TGTGCCAGCAGTGAATGGTTTTTTTACGAGCAGTACTTC. Translation: CASSEWFFYEQYF.

This clonotype was found a few times. The V gene is TRBV6-4, the J gene TRBJ2-2; D remains ambiguous. Germline values: CDR1 MRHNA, CDR2 SNTAGT. The CDR3 contains 15 residues. Trimming took 2 bases from V and 0 from J, leaving 7 bases between them. The CDR3 nucleotides read TGTGCCAGCAGTGACCCGGCGACGAACACCGGGGAGCTGTTTTTT. Its protein product is CASSDPATNTGELFF.

A few counts support this clonotype. This chain uses TRBV30 with TRBJ2-3; the D call may be TRBD1 or TRBD2 (5 bases each). The CDR3 is 14 amino acids. V dropped 1 base and J dropped 2 bases, with 10 bases sitting between them. CDR1 GTSNPN and CDR2 SVGIG come from the germline V gene (reference sequence). The CDR3 DNA is TGTGCCTGGAGTGGGGGGTCAGTCACAGATACGCAGTATTTT. Translating it yields CAWSGGSVTDTQYF.

This chain links TRBV6-1 with TRBJ1-4; 7 nucleotides match TRBD1. Germline lookup yields CDR1 MNHNS and CDR2 SASEGT. The CDR3 runs 16 residues. The ends lost 5 bases at V and 0 bases at J; junction bases unmatched: 6. CDR3 nucleotides: TGTGCCAGCAGTAGGGCCGGGACAGCAACTAATGAAAAACTGTTTTTT. Translated, it gives CASSRAGTATNEKLFF.

The chain recombines TRBV20-1 with TRBJ2-2; D ambiguous. Germline loops: CDR1 DFQATT, CDR2 SNEGSKA (reference sequence). This CDR3 spans 14 amino acids. Trimming stripped 0 bases from V and 2 bases from J, with 7 bases between. The CDR3 here is CSARDYTNTGELFF. Here the CDR3 DNA reads TGCAGTGCTAGAGATTACACCAACACCGGGGAGCTGTTTTTT.

The rearrangement uses TRBV12-3 or TRBV12-4 and TRBJ1-2; D might be TRBD1 (6 bases). The length of the CDR3 is 14 residues. Deletions cut 4 bases from V and 4 bases from J, with 13 bases between. The CDR3 coding sequence is TGTGCCAGCAGTTCTGTGGACAGTCCCTATGGCTACACCTTC. It yields the protein CASSSVDSPYGYTF.

CDR3 amino acids: CSARDKGGRGKLFF. CDR3 in DNA: TGCAGTGCTAGAGATAAGGGAGGACGCGGAAAACTGTTTTTT. The chain is built from TRBV20-1 and TRBJ1-4; D is unclear. CDR1 and CDR2 from the germline V gene are DFQATT and SNEGSKA (reference sequence). This CDR3 spans 14 amino acids. Trimming shortened V by 0 bases and J by 10 bases, and 15 bases separated the two germline ends.

Only a few counts were recorded for this clonotype. V is TRBV14 and J is TRBJ1-3; D is perhaps TRBD1 (5 bases). Trimming removed 5 bases from V and 8 bases from J, with 10 bases in between. The CDR3 length is 12 residues. Per germline, CDR1 SGHDN and CDR2 FVKESK. CDR3 sequence: CASSDSGYTIYF. As DNA, the CDR3 is TGTGCCAGCAGCGACAGCGGCTACACCATATATTTT.

The chain joins TRBV20-1 to TRBJ2-2, with D maybe TRBD1 (6 bases). The CDR3 length is 14 residues. CDR1 is DFQATT, CDR2 SNEGSKA, per germline (reference sequence). Between the trimmed V and J ends, which lost 4 bases and 2 bases, there was a span of 11 bases. CDR3: CSANRENNTGELFF. The CDR3 bases are TGCAGTGCTAACAGGGAAAATAACACCGGGGAGCTGTTTTTT.

This clonotype came up many times. The rearrangement uses TRBV12-3 or TRBV12-4 and TRBJ2-1; D possibly corresponds to TRBD1 (5 bases). The CDR3 is 12 residues long. V lost 5 bases and J lost 10, with 12 bases in between. The CDR3 DNA follows: TGTGCCAGCAGTGCGATGGACACCGAGCAGTTCTTC. Translation gives CASSAMDTEQFF.

This clonotype showed up many times. V usage is TRBV28 and J usage is TRBJ2-3, with 10 bases that match TRBD1. The CDR3 has 16 amino acids. The J segment lost 2 bases and the V segment lost 10 bases, leaving 12 bases of the junction unmatched. Germline assignment: CDR1 MDHEN and CDR2 SYDVKM. The chain's CDR3 is CATSRGDRGLTDTQYF. As DNA, the CDR3 is TGTGCCACTTCCAGAGGGGACAGGGGCCTCACAGATACGCAGTATTTT.

The genes are TRBV6-2 or TRBV6-3 and TRBJ1-5; possible D gene TRBD1, 6 bases. There are 14 residues in the CDR3. Germline CDR1 reads MNHEY; CDR2 reads SVGEGT. V was shortened by 6 bases and J by 6 bases, with 15 bases between the two germline ends. This CDR3 reads CASSLSGARQPQHF. DNA for the CDR3: TGTGCCAGCAGCTTATCGGGGGCTCGTCAGCCCCAGCATTTT.

This clonotype occurred many times. V gene TRBV6-1 combines with J gene TRBJ2-7; 8 nucleotides agree with TRBD2. The ends lost 1 base at V and 0 bases at J; junction bases unmatched: 5. Germline assignment: CDR1 MNHNS and CDR2 SASEGT. The CDR3 is 16 residues long. As DNA, the CDR3 is TGTGCCAGCAGTGAAGAGTGGCGGGGGGCCTCCTACGAGCAGTACTTC. Protein product: CASSEEWRGASYEQYF.

The chain joins TRBV12-3 or TRBV12-4 to TRBJ1-5; D gene unclear. Trimming took off 3 bases at V and 2 bases at J, with 8 bases between the two ends. The CDR3 consists of 14 residues. As DNA, the CDR3 is TGTGCCAGCAGTTTTGGGAACGGCAATCAGCCCCAGCATTTT. This codes for CASSFGNGNQPQHF.

The rearrangement links TRBV5-6 to TRBJ2-1, with 14 positions matching TRBD2. V lost 2 bases, J lost 7 bases, and 5 bases stayed unmatched. The CDR3 length is 16 residues. From germline, CDR1 is SGHDT and CDR2 YYEEEE. Here the CDR3 DNA reads TGTGCCAGCAGCTTCAGGACTAGCGGGGGGTTTAATGAGCAGTTCTTC. Amino acid sequence: CASSFRTSGGFNEQFF.

In this sample, this clonotype turned up a few times. This sequence joins TRBV7-8 and TRBJ1-4; TRBD1 might be the D (6 bases). CDR3 length equals 15 residues. Trimming removed 5 bases at V and 8 bases at J, with 18 bases between. The germline CDR1 and CDR2 sequences are SGHVS and FQNEAQ. Here the CDR3 DNA reads TGTGCCAGCAGCCGTTCACAGGGAACGAGAGAAAAACTGTTTTTT. Residues: CASSRSQGTREKLFF.

This clonotype appeared a few times. The genes are TRBV10-3 and TRBJ1-3; D may be TRBD1 (6 bases). Trimming took off 6 bases at V and 2 bases at J, with 14 bases between the two ends. The V gene's germline CDR1 is ENHRY and CDR2 SYGVKD. The CDR3 runs to 15 residues. CDR3 region: CAIRAQQGTGNTIYF. The CDR3 nucleotides read TGTGCCATCAGAGCTCAACAGGGTACTGGAAACACCATATATTTT.